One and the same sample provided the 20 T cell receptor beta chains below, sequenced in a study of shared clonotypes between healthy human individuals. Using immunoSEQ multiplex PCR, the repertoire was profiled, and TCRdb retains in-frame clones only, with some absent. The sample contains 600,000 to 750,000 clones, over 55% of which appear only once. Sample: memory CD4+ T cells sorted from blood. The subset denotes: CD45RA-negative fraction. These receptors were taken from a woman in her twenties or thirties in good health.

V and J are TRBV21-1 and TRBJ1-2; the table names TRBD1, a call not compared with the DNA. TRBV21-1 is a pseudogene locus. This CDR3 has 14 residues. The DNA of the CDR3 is TGTGCCAGCAGCAAAGCGCTACAGTCTTATGGCTACACCTTC. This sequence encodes CASSKALQSYGYTF.

This CDR3 is CASKGSGNQPQHF. The CDR3 nucleotides are TGTGCCAGCAAAGGCAGCGGTAATCAGCCCCAGCATTTT. The rearrangement links TRBV2 to TRBJ1-5; D gene ambiguous. Germline CDR1 reads SNHLY; CDR2 reads FYNNEI. V dropped 7 bases and J dropped 4 bases, with 11 bases sitting between them. CDR3 length equals 13 residues.

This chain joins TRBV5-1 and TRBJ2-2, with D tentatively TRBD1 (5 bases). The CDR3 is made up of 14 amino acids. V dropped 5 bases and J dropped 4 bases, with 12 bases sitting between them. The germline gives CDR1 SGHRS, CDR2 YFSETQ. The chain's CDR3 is CASSPTEPTGELFF. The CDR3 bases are TGCGCCAGCAGTCCGACAGAGCCCACCGGGGAGCTGTTTTTT.

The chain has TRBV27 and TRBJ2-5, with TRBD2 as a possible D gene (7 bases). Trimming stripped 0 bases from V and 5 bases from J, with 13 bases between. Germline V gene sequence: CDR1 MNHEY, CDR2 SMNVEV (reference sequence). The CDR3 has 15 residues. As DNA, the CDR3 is TGTGCCAGCAGTTTATCACGGGGGGCGTCGGAGACCCAGTACTTC. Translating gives CASSLSRGASETQYF.

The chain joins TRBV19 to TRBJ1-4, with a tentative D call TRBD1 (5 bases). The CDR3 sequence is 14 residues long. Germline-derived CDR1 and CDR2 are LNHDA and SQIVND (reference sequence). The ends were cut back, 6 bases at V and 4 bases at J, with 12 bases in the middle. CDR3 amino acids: CASSPRDLNEKLFF. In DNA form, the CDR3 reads TGTGCCAGTAGCCCCCGGGACCTTAATGAAAAACTGTTTTTT. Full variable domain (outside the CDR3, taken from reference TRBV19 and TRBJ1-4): DGGITQSPKYLFRKEGQNVTLSCEQNLNHDAMYWYRQDPGQGLRLIYYSQIVNDFQKGDIAEGYSVSREKKESFPLTVTSAQKNPTAFYLCASSPRDLNEKLFFGSGTQLSVL.

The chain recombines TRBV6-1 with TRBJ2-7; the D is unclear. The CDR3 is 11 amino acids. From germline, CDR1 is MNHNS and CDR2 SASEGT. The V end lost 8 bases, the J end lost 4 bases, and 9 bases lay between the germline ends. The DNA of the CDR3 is TGTGCCAGCGAGGTCTATTACGAGCAGTACTTC. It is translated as CASEVYYEQYF.

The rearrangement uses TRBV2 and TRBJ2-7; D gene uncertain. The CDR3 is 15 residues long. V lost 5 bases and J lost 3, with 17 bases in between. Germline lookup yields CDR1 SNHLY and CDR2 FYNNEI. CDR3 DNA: TGTGCCAGCAGTACTGATCGGACCAGATTCTACGAGCAGTACTTC. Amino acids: CASSTDRTRFYEQYF.

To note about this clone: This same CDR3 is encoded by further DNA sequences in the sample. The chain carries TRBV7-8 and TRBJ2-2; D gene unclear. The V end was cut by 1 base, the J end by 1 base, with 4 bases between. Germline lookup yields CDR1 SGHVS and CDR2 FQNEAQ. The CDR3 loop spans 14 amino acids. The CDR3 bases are TGTGCCAGCAGCTTAGGACAGAACACCGGGGAGCTGTTTTTT. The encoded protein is CASSLGQNTGELFF.

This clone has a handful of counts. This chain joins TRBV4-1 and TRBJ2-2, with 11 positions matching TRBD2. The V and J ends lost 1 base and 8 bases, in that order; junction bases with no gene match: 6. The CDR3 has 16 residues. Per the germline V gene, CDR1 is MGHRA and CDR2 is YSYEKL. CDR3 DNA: TGCGCCAGCAGCCAAGGTAGACTAGCGGGAACTGGGGAGCTGTTTTTT. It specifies CASSQGRLAGTGELFF.

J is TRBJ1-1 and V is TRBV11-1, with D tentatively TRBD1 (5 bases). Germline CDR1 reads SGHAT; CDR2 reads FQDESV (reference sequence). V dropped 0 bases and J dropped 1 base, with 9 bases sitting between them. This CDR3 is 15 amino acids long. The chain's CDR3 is CASSLALQGNTEAFF. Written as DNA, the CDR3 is TGTGCCAGCAGCTTAGCGCTGCAGGGGAACACTGAAGCTTTCTTT.

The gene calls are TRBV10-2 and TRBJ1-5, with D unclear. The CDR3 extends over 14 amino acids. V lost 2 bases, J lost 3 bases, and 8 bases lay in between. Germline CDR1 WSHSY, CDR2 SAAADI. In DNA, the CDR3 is TGCGCCAGCAGTGAGACAACCGACAATCAGCCCCAGCATTTT. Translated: CASSETTDNQPQHF.

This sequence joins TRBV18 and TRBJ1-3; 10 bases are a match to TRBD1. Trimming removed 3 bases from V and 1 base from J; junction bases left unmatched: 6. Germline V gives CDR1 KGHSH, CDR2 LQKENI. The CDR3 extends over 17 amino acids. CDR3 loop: CASSPDRGTLSGNTIYF. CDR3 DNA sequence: TGTGCCAGCTCACCGGACAGGGGGACCCTTTCTGGAAACACCATATATTTT.

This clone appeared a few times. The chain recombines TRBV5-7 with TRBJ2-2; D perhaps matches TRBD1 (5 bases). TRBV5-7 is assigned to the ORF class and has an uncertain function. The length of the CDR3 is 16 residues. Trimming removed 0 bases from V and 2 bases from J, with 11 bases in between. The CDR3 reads CASSLVSGFNTGELFF. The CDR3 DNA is TGTGCCAGCAGCTTGGTTTCAGGGTTTAACACCGGGGAGCTGTTTTTT.

DNA of the CDR3: TGTGCCAGCAGCTTAGGAGGAGGGGGAGAGCAGTACTTC. It encodes CASSLGGGGEQYF. The chain carries TRBV7-2 and TRBJ2-7; D could derive from TRBD1 or TRBD2 (6 bases each). Germline V gene sequence: CDR1 SGHTA, CDR2 FQGNSA. This CDR3 comprises 13 residues. V lost 1 base and J 7 bases, leaving 11 bases between the germline ends.

DNA of the CDR3: TGCGCCAGCAGCTTGGCTGTTAACTACGAGCAGTACTTC. Its protein is CASSLAVNYEQYF. The J gene is TRBJ2-7, the V gene TRBV5-1; D unresolved. The CDR3 has 13 amino acids. V lost 0 bases and J 3 bases, leaving 7 bases between the germline ends. From germline, CDR1 is SGHRS and CDR2 YFSETQ. Combining the CDR3 with reference TRBV5-1 and TRBJ2-7 gives the whole variable domain KAGVTQTPRYLIKTRGQQVTLSCSPISGHRSVSWYQQTPGQGLQFLFEYFSETQRNKGNFPGRFSGRQFSNSRSEMNVSTLELGDSALYLCASSLAVNYEQYFGPGTRLTVT.

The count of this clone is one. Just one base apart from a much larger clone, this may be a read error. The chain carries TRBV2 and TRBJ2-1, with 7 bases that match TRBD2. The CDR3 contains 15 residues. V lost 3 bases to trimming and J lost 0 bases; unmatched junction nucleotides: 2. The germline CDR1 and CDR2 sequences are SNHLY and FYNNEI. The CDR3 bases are TGTGCCAGCAGTGAGAGCGGGATCTCCTACAATGAGCAGTTCTTC. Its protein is CASSESGISYNEQFF.

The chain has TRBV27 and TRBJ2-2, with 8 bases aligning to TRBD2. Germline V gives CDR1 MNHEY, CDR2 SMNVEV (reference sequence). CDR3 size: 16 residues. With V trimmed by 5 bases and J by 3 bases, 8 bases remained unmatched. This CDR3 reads CASSQRGAGDTGELFF. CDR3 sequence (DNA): TGTGCCAGCAGTCAACGGGGAGCGGGGGACACCGGGGAGCTGTTTTTT.

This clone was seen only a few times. The CDR3 DNA reads as TGTGCCAGCAGTTCCGGTCGTGCTATGGGGTCCTTCTTTTACAATGAGCAGTTCTTC. Translating gives CASSSGRAMGSFFYNEQFF. The rearrangement links TRBV28 to TRBJ2-1; D uncertain. V lost 4 bases and J lost 4, with 26 bases in between. The CDR3 covers 19 residues. Germline V lookup: CDR1 MDHEN, CDR2 SYDVKM.

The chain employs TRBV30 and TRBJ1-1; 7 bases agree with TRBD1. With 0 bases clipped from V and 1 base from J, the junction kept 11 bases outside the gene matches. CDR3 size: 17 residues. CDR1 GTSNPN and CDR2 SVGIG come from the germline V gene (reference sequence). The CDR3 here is CAWSVDRVFPANTEAFF. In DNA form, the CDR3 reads TGTGCCTGGAGTGTTGACAGGGTCTTTCCCGCGAACACTGAAGCTTTCTTT.

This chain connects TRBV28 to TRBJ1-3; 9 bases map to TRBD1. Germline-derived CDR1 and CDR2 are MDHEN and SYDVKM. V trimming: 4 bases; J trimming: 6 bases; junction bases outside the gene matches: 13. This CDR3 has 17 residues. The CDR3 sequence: CASSWGRWGQGINTIYF. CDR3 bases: TGTGCCAGCAGTTGGGGACGGTGGGGACAGGGAATAAACACCATATATTTT.